This TCR beta chain was identified during a study of T cell changes during pregnancy in multiple sclerosis (dated by TCRdb to the late 2010s). Study-wide context: In women with multiple sclerosis, the researchers looked at how the T cell repertoire shifted as pregnancy progressed.

Comments on this clone: The antigen this receptor binds is unknown. Per-base qualities were not stored, and no clone one base away is much larger.

The CDR3 covers 15 residues, taking in both the cysteine and the phenylalanine. Of all the DNA, just the CDR3 is kept, 45 bases in frame from base 1. V gives up 2 bases and J gives up 0 bases, and the segment between their germline ends measures 8 bases. The germline V gene specifies ENHRY as CDR1 and SYGVKD as CDR2. The library was produced with the immunoSEQ multiplex PCR assay. This immuneACCESS table, as held by TCRdb, lists in-frame sequences with V and J called but not all clones. Of the missing ones, under half trace to an unresolved V gene in checked studies; the others have no known cause. Here the sample has some 30,000 clones; 70% to 90% occur a single time. The ten largest clonotypes hold 6% to 7% of the sample.

This sequence uses TRBV10-3 and TRBJ2-1, and possibly TRBD1, on 5 matching bases. Material: CD8+ T cells from peripheral blood mononuclear cells, obtained after pregnancy. The clonotype comes from a female donor with multiple sclerosis, enrolled in a pregnancy study. The encoded CDR3 is CAISENTGSYNEQFF. The sequence in DNA is TGTGCCATCAGTGAGAATACAGGCTCCTACAATGAGCAGTTCTTC.